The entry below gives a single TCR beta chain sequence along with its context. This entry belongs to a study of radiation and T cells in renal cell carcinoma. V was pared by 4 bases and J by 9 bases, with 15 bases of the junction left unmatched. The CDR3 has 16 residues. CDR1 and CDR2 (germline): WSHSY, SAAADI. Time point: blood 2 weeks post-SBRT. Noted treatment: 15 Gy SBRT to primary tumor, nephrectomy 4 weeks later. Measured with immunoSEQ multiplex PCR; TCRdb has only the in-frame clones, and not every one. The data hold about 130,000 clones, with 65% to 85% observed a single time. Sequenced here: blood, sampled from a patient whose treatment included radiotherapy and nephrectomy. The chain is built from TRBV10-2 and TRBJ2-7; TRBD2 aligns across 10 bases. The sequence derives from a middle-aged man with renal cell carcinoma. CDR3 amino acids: CASSVPSAEREGVQYF. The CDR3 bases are TGCGCCAGCAGTGTTCCCTCGGCGGAGCGGGAGGGCGTGCAGTACTTC.